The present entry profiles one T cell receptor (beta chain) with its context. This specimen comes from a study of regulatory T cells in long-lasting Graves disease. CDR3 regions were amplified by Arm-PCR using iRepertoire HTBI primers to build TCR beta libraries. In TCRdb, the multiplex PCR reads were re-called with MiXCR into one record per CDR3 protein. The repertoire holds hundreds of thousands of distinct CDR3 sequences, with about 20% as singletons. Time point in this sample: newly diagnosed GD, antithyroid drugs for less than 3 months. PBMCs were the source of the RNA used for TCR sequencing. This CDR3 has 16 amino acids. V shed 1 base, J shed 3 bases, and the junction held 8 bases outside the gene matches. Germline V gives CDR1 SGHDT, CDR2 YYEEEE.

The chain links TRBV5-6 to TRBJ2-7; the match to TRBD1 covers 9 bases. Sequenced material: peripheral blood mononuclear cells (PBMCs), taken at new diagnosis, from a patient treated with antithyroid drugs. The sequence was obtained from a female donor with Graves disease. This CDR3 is CASSLSWTGAHYEQYF. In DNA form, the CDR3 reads TGTGCCAGCAGCTTGAGTTGGACAGGGGCGCACTACGAGCAGTACTTC.